This T cell receptor (beta chain) was retrieved from a study of spatial heterogeneity in lung cancer. TCRdb independently ran MiXCR on the 5' RACE reads; one entry per CDR3 protein. The sample records 28,000 or so distinct CDR3 sequences, roughly 12% being singletons. Germline CDR1 reads SGDLS; CDR2 reads YYNGEE. The CDR3 has 17 amino acids. V was pared by 1 base and J by 3 bases, with 6 bases of the junction left unmatched. The time point denotes: sample taken at primary tumor resection. The input material, whole RNA from tumor, nontumor lung or frozen PBMC, was sequenced unsorted. The sample consisted of PBMCs, taken at surgery. This clonotype was obtained from a female donor with early-stage non-small cell lung cancer. The J gene is TRBJ2-1, the V gene TRBV9; 11 bases match TRBD2. CDR3 nucleotides: TGTGCCAGCAGCGTATCTAGCGGGGGGCTCAACTACAATGAGCAGTTCTTC. This encodes CASSVSSGGLNYNEQFF.